This entry features one TCR beta chain sequence. This clonotype appeared a few times. Which antigen it targets is not known. One base away there is no much larger clone; base qualities are not given. Ophthalmopathy patients were characterized by moderately to severely active disease, a Clinical Activity Score of at least 3, a NOSPECS grade of at least 4, and a disease duration under 3 months. Patients were excluded if they had other autoimmune diseases, uncontrolled infections, pregnancy or lactation. Clinical symptoms, serum thyroxine, TRAb, thyroid ultrasound and orbital computed tomography formed the basis of the diagnosis. PBMCs were isolated from more than 9 ml of fresh peripheral blood by Ficoll-Paque density gradient centrifugation. Trizol reagent was used to extract the total RNA, and its quality was then checked on an Agilent 2100 Bioanalyzer. For repertoire sequencing, TCR beta CDR3 regions were amplified from RNA transcripts. The first round was an RT-PCR using HTBI primers with the Qiagen OneStep RT-PCR kit, and this first round was followed by a second-round multiplex PCR, then size selection and purification. Sequencing of the libraries was carried out on an Illumina HiSeq2000 in paired-end mode with 100 bp reads. The published analysis was carried out like this. SOAPnuke was used to process the reads, throwing out any read that had adapters, had uncalled bases, had a mean Phred below 15, or lacked an exact constant-primer or identifier match. COPE v1.2.5 was used to merge the high-quality paired reads. Each unique nucleotide sequence was defined as a clonotype, and clonotypes were aligned to IMGT TRB V, D and J references with MiTCR v1.1. The analysis was limited to V-J combinations with a frequency above 0.0001, which together covered over 98% of repertoires. For each V-J combination, a TCR clonal expansion and chaos score was defined as F50 clonal expansion divided by the chaos observed in the TCRdist matrix. Welch's t-statistics and random forest were used to narrow the features down to 10 to 15 V-J combinations, which were then fed into a naive Bayes classifier. The Morisita-Horn index was used to measure how similar the thyroid and blood repertoires were. TCRdb passed the public sequencing reads through fastp at Q25 and MiXCR, retaining productive beta sequences. Every CDR3 protein is listed once, alongside the most common genes and DNA of its rows. None of the V and J calls come from the authors' own analysis; TCRdb made them. This sample is represented by 650,000 to 900,000 distinct CDR3 sequences; 35% to 50% of them were singletons. The ten largest clonotypes hold 44% of the sample.

This entry is derived from a study of Graves' ophthalmopathy and Graves' hyperthyroidism (dated by TCRdb to between 2018 and 2020). Describing the broader study: Peripheral blood samples were taken at the time of initial diagnosis, before any treatment was given. The study used signatures of the TCR beta repertoire to tell Graves' ophthalmopathy apart from Graves' hyperthyroidism and to predict which patients would progress to ophthalmopathy. In total, 135 blood samples were TCR-sequenced: roughly 45 ophthalmopathy, some 72 hyperthyroidism and some 17 hyperthyroidism-to-ophthalmopathy patients. To explore V-J signatures that separate ophthalmopathy from hyperthyroidism, a discovery set of approximately 100 patients was enrolled, consisting of 43 with ophthalmopathy and about 60 with stable hyperthyroidism. An independent validation cohort comprised about 20 hyperthyroidism patients and roughly 15 patients who later progressed from hyperthyroidism to ophthalmopathy. In more than five hyperthyroidism patients, T-cell repertoires of thyroid tissue and blood were compared. Following sampling, methimazole starting at 30 mg daily was administered to hyperthyroidism patients, and high-dose intravenous methylprednisolone was administered to ophthalmopathy patients. The paper's findings and limits, for the study overall: Most expanded thyroid clonotypes with a frequency above 0.001 also appeared in blood, which suggests that blood repertoires may reflect the immune response in the thyroid. Sample size was not statistically predetermined, and group allocation was not concealed from the investigators. In validation, the model predicted ophthalmopathy progression with 70.59% sensitivity and approximately 72% specificity; some 13 predicted patients were CT-confirmed with GO in a median of approximately 6.5 months. In cross-validation, the 13-signature model distinguished ophthalmopathy from stable hyperthyroidism with 85% to 90% sensitivity and roughly 81% specificity, and in the test set the corresponding values were approximately 80% and 68%.

V and J are trimmed by 3 bases and 0 bases, and the gene matches miss 4 bases of the junction. The germline V gene (reference sequence) gives CDR1 as LNHDA and CDR2 as SQIVND. Including cysteine and phenylalanine, the CDR3 has 16 amino acids. Only CDR3 DNA is held: 48 bases, read in frame from base 1. The sequence was obtained from an adult man with Graves' ophthalmopathy. The specimen was peripheral blood. The rearrangement combines TRBV19 with TRBJ1-3; 8 bases in between match TRBD1. The bases are TGTGCCAGTAGTATCGACAGGGGAAGCTCTGGAAACACCATATATTTT. This translates into CASSIDRGSSGNTIYF.